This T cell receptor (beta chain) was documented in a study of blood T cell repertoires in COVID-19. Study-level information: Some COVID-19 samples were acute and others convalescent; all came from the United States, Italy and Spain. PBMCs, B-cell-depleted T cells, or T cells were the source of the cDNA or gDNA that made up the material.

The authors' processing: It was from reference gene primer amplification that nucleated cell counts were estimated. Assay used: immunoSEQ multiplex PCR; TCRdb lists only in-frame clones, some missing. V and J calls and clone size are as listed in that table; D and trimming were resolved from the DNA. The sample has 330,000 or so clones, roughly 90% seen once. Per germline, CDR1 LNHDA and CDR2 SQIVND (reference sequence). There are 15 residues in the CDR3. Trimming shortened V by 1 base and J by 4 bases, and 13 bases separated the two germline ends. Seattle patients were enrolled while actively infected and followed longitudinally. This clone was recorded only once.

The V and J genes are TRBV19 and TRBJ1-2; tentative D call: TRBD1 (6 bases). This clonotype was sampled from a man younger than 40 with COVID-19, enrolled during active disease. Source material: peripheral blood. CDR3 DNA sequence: TGTGCCAGTAGTATAGTTCCAGGGGAAGTCTATGGCTACACCTTC. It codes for CASSIVPGEVYGYTF. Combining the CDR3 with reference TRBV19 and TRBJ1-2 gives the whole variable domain DGGITQSPKYLFRKEGQNVTLSCEQNLNHDAMYWYRQDPGQGLRLIYYSQIVNDFQKGDIAEGYSVSREKKESFPLTVTSAQKNPTAFYLCASSIVPGEVYGYTFGSGTRLTVV.